These T cell receptor beta chains were read from a single sample in a study of cytotoxic CD8 clonotypes in ibrutinib-treated CLL. The data were produced by immunoSEQ multiplex PCR, yet TCRdb's version contains in-frame clones alone and is incomplete. The sample consists of about 200,000 clones, around 70% of them appearing once. The specimen was PBMCs, collected after 12 months of ibrutinib treatment. The receptors come from a human donor with chronic lymphocytic leukemia. CDR3s include the opening cysteine and the closing phenylalanine or tryptophan. The listing skips clone size in some rows; elsewhere it reads once, few, many or a size class.

V gene	J gene	clone size	CDR3 length	CDR3 protein
TRBV4-1	TRBJ2-7	few	14	CASTQSGGSYEQYF
TRBV7-2	TRBJ1-2	few	11	CASSFGEGYTF
TRBV7-9	TRBJ2-5	NA	13	CASSYGSLETQYF
TRBV7-9	TRBJ2-5	NA	16	CASSLGQGARKETQYF
TRBV5-1	TRBJ1-5	few	13	CASRLTVAQPQHF
TRBV5-6	TRBJ1-6	once	15	CASSPLGFRASPLHF
TRBV4-1	TRBJ2-7	NA	15	CASSHFFGQGYEQYF
TRBV30	TRBJ1-2	many	12	CAWSQGRYGYTF
TRBV7-9	TRBJ2-2	NA	11	CASSPLLELFF
TRBV20-1	TRBJ1-2	few	11	CSASPFYGYTF
TRBV27	TRBJ2-7	NA	13	CASSSMSSYEQYF
TRBV7-8	TRBJ2-2	NA	15	CASSFVAVNTGELFF
TRBV27	TRBJ1-5	few	14	CASSNGGSNQPQHF
TRBV7-9	TRBJ1-6	few	14	CASSLWDSNSPLHF
TRBV29-1	TRBJ1-3	once	17	CSVMKGGSISSGNTIYF
TRBV7-8	TRBJ2-1	NA	19	CASTQGHPVAGLTYNEQFF
TRBV13	TRBJ1-6	NA	14	CASSPSPGSSPLHF
TRBV10-3	TRBJ1-5	NA	14	CAISGGRDGQPQHF
TRBV7-2	TRBJ1-4	NA	15	CASSLAHGGVEKLFF
TRBV6-5	TRBJ1-2	few	14	CASSRNRDRGGYTF
TRBV18	TRBJ2-1	NA	13	CASSPLTYNEQFF
TRBV28	TRBJ1-2	few	13	CASSETADYGYTF
TRBV7-9	TRBJ1-1	once	15	CASSLASGSNTEAFF
TRBV28	TRBJ2-7	NA	10	CASRGRFQYF
TRBV28	TRBJ1-3	once	14	CASSLIRVGNTIYF
TRBV9	TRBJ1-5	NA	14	CASNNGGLNQPQHF
TRBV28	TRBJ2-7	NA	15	CASSLPGGETYEQYF
TRBV7-2	TRBJ2-7	NA	14	CASSLTVPPSEQYF
TRBV4-1	TRBJ2-7	few	13	CASSRGVTYEQYF
TRBV5-1	TRBJ2-7	few	14	CASSLATGGGEQYF
TRBV11-1	TRBJ2-7	many	13	CASSPRGSYEQYF
TRBV19	TRBJ1-5	NA	14	CASRDRGYVQPQHF
TRBV11-2	TRBJ1-6	many	18	CASSPQVRGYAYNSPLHF
TRBV27	TRBJ2-7	NA	15	CASSKIAGLYYEQYF
TRBV27	TRBJ1-2	NA	14	CASSLERGFYGYTF
TRBV6-6	TRBJ2-1	NA	13	CASRLAVNNEQFF
TRBV18	TRBJ1-1	NA	16	CASSPNYREVNTEAFF
TRBV6-6	TRBJ1-2	NA	14	CASSSADTIYGYTF
TRBV16	TRBJ1-5	NA	14	CASSQSAKTQPQHF
TRBV18	TRBJ2-7	NA	14	CASSRGDRLDEQYF
TRBV7-6	TRBJ1-1	NA	15	CASSLAGALNTEAFF
TRBV5-4	TRBJ2-1	NA	14	CASSIGGSYNEQFF
TRBV5-1	TRBJ1-4	NA	14	CASSRTSTNEKLFF
TRBV7-2	TRBJ1-1	NA	17	CASSLSALGGGNTEAFF
TRBV4-1	TRBJ1-1	once	15	CASTPTGVSNTEAFF
TRBV30	TRBJ1-1	few	12	CAWSLGPNEAFF
TRBV6-4	TRBJ2-7	NA	17	CAGGLGVAALSTYEQYF
TRBV30	TRBJ1-2	NA	13	CAWRDDSNYGYTF
TRBV6-6	TRBJ2-1	NA	16	CAAETPGFSSYNEQFF
TRBV4-3	TRBJ2-3	NA	13	CASSQDGTGTQYF